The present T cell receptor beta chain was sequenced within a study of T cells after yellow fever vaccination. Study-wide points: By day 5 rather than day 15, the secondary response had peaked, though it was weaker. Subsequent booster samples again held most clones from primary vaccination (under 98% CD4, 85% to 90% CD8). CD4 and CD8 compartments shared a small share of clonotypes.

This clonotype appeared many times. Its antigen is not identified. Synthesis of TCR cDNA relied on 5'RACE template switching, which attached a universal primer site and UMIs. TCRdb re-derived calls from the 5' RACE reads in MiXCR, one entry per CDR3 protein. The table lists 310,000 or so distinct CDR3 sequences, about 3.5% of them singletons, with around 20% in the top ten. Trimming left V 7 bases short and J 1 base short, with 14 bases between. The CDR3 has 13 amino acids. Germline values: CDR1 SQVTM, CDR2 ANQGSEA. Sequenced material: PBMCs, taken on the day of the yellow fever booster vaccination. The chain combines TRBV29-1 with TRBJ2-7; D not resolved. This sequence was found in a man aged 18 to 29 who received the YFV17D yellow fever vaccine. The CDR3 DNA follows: TGCAGCGCTCTCCGTTCAGGTTCCTACGAGCAGTACTTC. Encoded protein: CSALRSGSYEQYF.